These 22 T cell receptor beta chains originate from one sample sequenced in a study of shared clonotypes between healthy human individuals. Here immunoSEQ multiplex PCR was the method, and the copy in TCRdb shows in-frame clones only, minus some. Here the sample spans about 510,000 clones, about 79% being singletons. Input material: PBMCs. These receptors were collected from a woman between 35 and 50 years old in good health. Some clones in this sample may be carry-over from other donors' samples.

J is TRBJ1-1 and V is TRBV9; D is uncertain. Germline CDR1 is SGDLS and CDR2 is YYNGEE. The CDR3 sequence is 15 residues long. The V gene lost 0 bases and the J gene lost 1 base, with 10 bases spanning the gap. The CDR3 region has the DNA TGTGCCAGCAGCGTAGGTGGTTTTGGGAACACTGAAGCTTTCTTT. Translation gives CASSVGGFGNTEAFF.

This clone has just one count. CDR3 coding DNA: TGTGCCAGCTCAGAGCAACAGGACTACGAGCAGTACTTC. It is translated as CASSEQQDYEQYF. The chain carries TRBV7-3 and TRBJ2-7, with D tentatively TRBD1 (5 bases). Trimming took 8 bases from V and 3 from J, leaving 14 bases between them. The germline V gene has CDR1 SGHTA and CDR2 FQGTGA. The CDR3 consists of 13 residues.

Relative to its sample, this clone is medium-sized (0.01 to 0.1%). The CDR3 protein is CASSQALNLDTQYF. The CDR3 DNA reads TGTGCCAGCAGCCAAGCATTGAATCTCGATACGCAGTATTTT. This rearrangement joins TRBV14 to TRBJ2-3; D gene ambiguous. CDR3 length: 14 amino acids. CDR1 SGHDN and CDR2 FVKESK come from the germline V gene. V was trimmed by 1 base and J by 6 bases, leaving 11 bases between them.

This chain joins TRBV9 and TRBJ2-1, with 12 bases lining up with TRBD2. Germline lookup yields CDR1 SGDLS and CDR2 YYNGEE. CDR3 length equals 16 residues. The V gene end was trimmed by 3 bases and the J gene end by 6 bases; junction bases not matched to a gene: 7. CDR3 in amino acids: CASSAMTSGSANEQFF. Written as DNA, the CDR3 is TGTGCCAGCAGCGCCATGACTAGCGGGAGTGCCAATGAGCAGTTCTTC.

The V gene is TRBV4-2, the J gene TRBJ1-1; 7 nucleotides line up with TRBD1. In germline, CDR1 is LGHNA, CDR2 YNFKEQ. V lost 1 base, J lost 2 bases, and 1 base stayed unmatched. The CDR3 totals 14 residues. CDR3 bases: TGTGCCAGCAGCCAAGCAGGGGGAAACACTGAAGCTTTCTTT. It translates to CASSQAGGNTEAFF.

The genes are TRBV28 and TRBJ2-1, with TRBD2 identical over 9 bases. The V gene end was trimmed by 3 bases and the J gene end by 0 bases; junction bases not matched to a gene: 12. The CDR3 covers 19 residues. The V gene's germline CDR1 is MDHEN and CDR2 SYDVKM. CDR3: CASSFFFGLSGSSYNEQFF. CDR3 in DNA: TGTGCCAGCAGTTTCTTTTTTGGTCTTAGCGGGAGCTCCTACAATGAGCAGTTCTTC. Filled out from reference TRBV28 and TRBJ2-1, the complete variable domain reads DVKVTQSSRYLVKRTGEKVFLECVQDMDHENMFWYRQDPGLGLRLIYFSYDVKMKEKGDIPEGYSVSREKKERFSLILESASTNQTSMYLCASSFFFGLSGSSYNEQFFGPGTRLTVL.

CDR3 in amino acids: CASSPTRTSEQYF. The CDR3 bases are TGTGCCAGCAGTCCAACTCGGACTAGCGAGCAGTACTTC. The chain has TRBV28 and TRBJ2-7; 7 positions match TRBD2. V was clipped by 5 bases and J by 6 bases; unmatched bases: 7. CDR1 is MDHEN, CDR2 SYDVKM, per germline. The CDR3 is made up of 13 amino acids.

The V gene is TRBV6-1, the J gene TRBJ2-7; 9 nucleotides match TRBD2. V lost 4 bases to trimming and J lost 3 bases; unmatched junction nucleotides: 4. This CDR3 contains 14 residues. Germline CDR1 reads MNHNS; CDR2 reads SASEGT. The CDR3 bases are TGTGCCAGCAGTGGGGGACTAGCTTTCTACGAGCAGTACTTC. Its protein is CASSGGLAFYEQYF.

This clone was counted many times. The chain combines TRBV11-2 with TRBJ2-3; tentatively, D is TRBD2 (5 bases). The ends were cut back, 3 bases at V and 5 bases at J, with 12 bases in the middle. The germline CDR1 and CDR2 sequences are SGHAT and FQNNGV. The length of the CDR3 is 14 residues. The CDR3 is CASSFSTAGDTQYF. CDR3 DNA: TGTGCCAGCAGCTTCTCAACGGCGGGAGATACGCAGTATTTT.

The CDR3 is CASSLEAGSGNTIYF. The CDR3 nucleotides read TGTGCCAGCAGCTTAGAAGCAGGGTCTGGAAACACCATATATTTT. The chain carries TRBV7-2 and TRBJ1-3; tentative D call: TRBD1 (5 bases). Trimming took 1 base from V and 1 from J, leaving 8 bases between them. This CDR3 has 15 residues. Germline-derived CDR1 and CDR2 are SGHTA and FQGNSA.

The chain uses TRBV18 and TRBJ2-2; 16 bases align to TRBD2. The trim removed 0 bases at V and 4 bases at J, leaving 2 bases unmatched. This CDR3 contains 18 residues. Germline assignment: CDR1 KGHSH and CDR2 LQKENI. The CDR3 spells CASSPPGLAGGSTGELFF. The CDR3 region has the DNA TGTGCCAGCTCACCACCGGGACTAGCGGGAGGGAGCACCGGGGAGCTGTTTTTT. The full variable domain, completed using reference TRBV18 and TRBJ2-2, is NAGVMQNPRHLVRRRGQEARLRCSPMKGHSHVYWYRQLPEEGLKFMVYLQKENIIDESGMPKERFSAEFPKEGPSILRIQQVVRGDSAAYFCASSPPGLAGGSTGELFFGEGSRLTVL.

This rearrangement joins TRBV4-1 to TRBJ1-6; perhaps TRBD1 as D (5 bases). The CDR3 length is 15 residues. From germline, CDR1 is MGHRA and CDR2 YSYEKL. Trimming took off 6 bases at V and 5 bases at J, with 14 bases between the two ends. CDR3 coding DNA: TGCGCCAGCAGGCCCCGTGACAGTAATAATTCACCCCTCCACTTT. This encodes CASRPRDSNNSPLHF.

The gene calls are TRBV27 and TRBJ2-7; D not resolved. Germline V lookup: CDR1 MNHEY, CDR2 SMNVEV (reference sequence). This CDR3 is 13 amino acids long. Trimming took off 6 bases at V and 3 bases at J, with 12 bases between the two ends. CDR3 DNA: TGTGCCAGCAGCTTGCAGGAGAACTACGAGCAGTACTTC. Amino acid sequence: CASSLQENYEQYF.

This clone was found once. The same CDR3 is also encoded by other DNA sequences in this sample. The rearrangement joins TRBV30 to TRBJ1-3; no clear D gene. Trimming took 1 base from V and 2 from J, leaving 0 bases between them. Germline V gives CDR1 GTSNPN, CDR2 SVGIG (reference sequence). The CDR3 consists of 11 residues. CDR3 nucleotide sequence: TGTGCCTGGAGTGCTGGAAACACCATATATTTT. Its translation: CAWSAGNTIYF.

The chain uses TRBV14 and TRBJ2-7, with TRBD2 matching 9 bases. There are 14 residues in the CDR3. Germline V gene sequence: CDR1 SGHDN, CDR2 FVKESK. Trimming removed 4 bases from V and 5 bases from J; junction bases left unmatched: 6. The CDR3 spells CASSPSGKGDEQYF. The CDR3, as DNA: TGTGCCAGCAGCCCTAGCGGGAAGGGTGACGAGCAGTACTTC.

This sequence joins TRBV18 and TRBJ1-2, with 8 positions matching TRBD1. V shed 5 bases, J shed 4 bases, and the junction held 6 bases outside the gene matches. Germline values: CDR1 KGHSH, CDR2 LQKENI. The CDR3 contains 14 residues. CDR3: CASSAQGDGYGYTF. DNA of the CDR3: TGTGCCAGCTCAGCACAGGGGGATGGCTATGGCTACACCTTC.

The J gene is TRBJ2-5, the V gene TRBV19, with TRBD1 as a possible D gene (6 bases). This CDR3 is built from 14 residues. Trimming pared 3 bases from V and 3 bases from J, leaving 11 bases between. Germline assignment: CDR1 LNHDA and CDR2 SQIVND (reference sequence). This chain's CDR3 is CASSMDSKEETQYF. CDR3 bases: TGTGCCAGTAGTATGGACAGTAAGGAAGAGACCCAGTACTTC.

V usage is TRBV6-6 and J usage is TRBJ1-5; D ambiguous. This CDR3 is built from 14 residues. The germline V gene encodes CDR1 MNHNY and CDR2 SVGAGI (reference sequence). Trimming cost V 2 bases and J 6 bases, with 11 bases left between them. Here the CDR3 reads CASSYESFSQPQHF. CDR3 bases: TGTGCCAGCAGTTACGAGAGCTTTAGTCAGCCCCAGCATTTT.

This chain joins TRBV28 and TRBJ1-5; 8 bases map to TRBD1. Germline CDR1 and CDR2: MDHEN and SYDVKM. The CDR3 is 15 amino acids. Unmatched junction bases numbered 4, after V lost 6 bases and J lost 0 bases. The CDR3 DNA is TGTGCCAGCAGAAGGACAGGGAATAGCAATCAGCCCCAGCATTTT. This codes for CASRRTGNSNQPQHF.

This clone came up once. V and J are TRBV5-1 and TRBJ2-3; D perhaps matches TRBD1 (6 bases). This CDR3 region has 15 residues. From germline, CDR1 is SGHRS and CDR2 YFSETQ. The V and J ends lost 1 base and 1 base respectively, with 10 bases between them. As DNA, the CDR3 is TGCGCCAGCAGCTTGCGGCAGGGGCGCACAGATACGCAGTATTTT. Amino acid sequence: CASSLRQGRTDTQYF.

Concerning this clone: Within the sample, other DNA sequences also encode this same CDR3. This chain links TRBV9 with TRBJ2-1, with unresolved D. CDR3 length equals 15 residues. CDR1 is SGDLS and CDR2 is YYNGEE in the germline V gene. V gave up 0 bases and J gave up 1 base, with 8 bases separating them. The CDR3 protein is CASSVGLDSYNEQFF. CDR3 sequence (DNA): TGTGCCAGCAGCGTAGGACTGGATTCCTACAATGAGCAGTTCTTC. Filled out from reference TRBV9 and TRBJ2-1, the complete variable domain reads DSGVTQTPKHLITATGQRVTLRCSPRSGDLSVYWYQQSLDQGLQFLIQYYNGEERAKGNILERFSAQQFPDLHSELNLSSLELGDSALYFCASSVGLDSYNEQFFGPGTRLTVL.

The chain joins TRBV14 to TRBJ2-4; 8 bases line up with TRBD1. Germline loops: CDR1 SGHDN, CDR2 FVKESK. V gave up 4 bases and J gave up 7 bases; unmatched junction bases: 6. This CDR3 comprises 14 residues. The DNA for the CDR3 is TGTGCCAGCAGCCTGGCAGCAGGGGGCAACATTCAGTACTTC. This sequence encodes CASSLAAGGNIQYF.